This T cell receptor (beta chain) was identified during a study of T cell responses to AZD1222 COVID-19 vaccine. General study points: Spike-wide coverage was observed for vaccine-associated CD4 TCRs, with dominant responses at 160-218 and 743-854.

Worth noting for this clone: Its antigen remains unknown.

Second-dose timings of about 4 or about 12 weeks were pooled. The junction had 6 bases not matched to a gene; V was cut back by 4 bases and J by 8 bases. Per germline, CDR1 MNHEY and CDR2 SVGAGI. This CDR3 is built from 15 residues. This table comes from immunoSEQ multiplex PCR, and its TCRdb copy is limited to in-frame clones, with some not included. Here the sample spans approximately 150,000 clones, approximately 89% being singletons. The sample in question was peripheral blood, obtained 28 days after the second AZD1222 dose. The sequence derives from an adult who received the AZD1222 COVID-19 vaccine. The V and J genes are TRBV6-5 and TRBJ2-1; 12 bases map to TRBD2. The CDR3 DNA reads as TGTGCCAGCAGTTTACTAGCGGGAGGTGGCTATGAGCAGTTCTTC. Translation: CASSLLAGGGYEQFF.